This TCR beta chain is drawn from a study of blood T cell repertoires in COVID-19. This CDR3 is 16 amino acids long. Losses at the gene ends were 4 bases for V and 6 bases for J; bases not matched to a gene: 14. Germline loops: CDR1 SNHLY, CDR2 FYNNEI. Sequencing used immunoSEQ multiplex PCR; TCRdb keeps in-frame clones, though not all of them. The table has fewer than 600,000 clones, approximately 88% seen once. The chain employs TRBV2 and TRBJ1-2; 7 nucleotides align to TRBD1. The sequenced material came from PBMCs or T cells enriched from blood (not recorded which). This receptor was identified in a woman in her thirties or forties who had recovered from COVID-19. CDR3 residues: CASSGPSGQRTDGYTF. The CDR3 DNA reads TGTGCCAGCAGTGGGCCATCGGGACAGCGGACAGATGGCTACACCTTC.